These T cell receptor beta chains were read from a single sample in a study of shared clonotypes between healthy human individuals. Clones were sequenced by immunoSEQ multiplex PCR, and TCRdb holds only the in-frame ones, with some missing. The sample carries a few million clones, 93% recorded once. Sequences were obtained from naive CD4+ T cells from PBMCs. The receptors derive from a man between 18 and 29 years old in good health. Some clones in this sample may be carry-over from other donors' samples. Each CDR3 is given with its conserved first and last residue. D genes are given only for firm matches.

j_gene | v_gene | d_gene | CDR3aa | CDR3nt
TRBJ1-2 | TRBV5-1 | TRBD1 | CASSLVPPRGQGGNYGYTF | TGCGCCAGCAGCTTGGTCCCCCCCCGGGGACAGGGGGGTAACTATGGCTACACCTTC
TRBJ1-3 | TRBV7-9 | . | CASSLAPGNTIYF | TGTGCCAGCAGCTTAGCGCCGGGAAACACCATATATTTT
TRBJ2-3 | TRBV9 | . | CASSLFDGKEQYF | TGTGCCAGCAGCCTTTTCGACGGTAAGGAGCAGTATTTT
TRBJ2-1 | TRBV6-5 | TRBD1 | CASSRDSYNEQFF | TGTGCCAGCAGCCGGGACAGTTACAATGAGCAGTTCTTC
TRBJ2-3 | TRBV27 | . | CASGPFRGASTDTQYF | TGTGCCAGCGGCCCATTTAGGGGAGCTAGCACAGATACGCAGTATTTT
TRBJ1-4 | TRBV20-1 | . | CSADESGKLFF | TGCAGTGCGGACGAATCGGGAAAACTGTTTTTT
TRBJ1-5 | TRBV28 | . | CASSLWQPVNQPQHF | TGTGCCAGCAGTTTGTGGCAGCCCGTAAATCAGCCCCAGCATTTT
TRBJ1-1 | TRBV28 | . | CATILMNTEAFF | TGTGCCACCATATTAATGAACACTGAAGCTTTCTTT
TRBJ1-5 | TRBV5-3 | TRBD1 | CARSVLGQGRFGNQPQHF | TGTGCCAGAAGCGTCTTGGGACAGGGGCGTTTTGGCAATCAGCCCCAGCATTTT
TRBJ1-2 | TRBV28 | . | CASSLGRYGYTF | TGTGCCAGCAGCCTCGGAAGATATGGCTACACCTTC
TRBJ2-7 | TRBV28 | TRBD2 | CASSFRTSGGVGQYF | TGTGCCAGCAGTTTCCGGACTAGCGGAGGCGTGGGGCAGTACTTC
TRBJ2-3 | TRBV30 | . | CAWSVGAPDTQYF | TGTGCCTGGAGTGTAGGAGCCCCAGATACGCAGTATTTT
TRBJ2-7 | TRBV7-6 | . | CASSLAWTDEQYF | TGTGCCAGCAGCTTAGCTTGGACCGACGAGCAGTACTTC
TRBJ1-3 | TRBV9 | . | CASSVGGTAGNTIYF | TGTGCCAGCAGCGTAGGGGGGACCGCTGGAAACACCATATATTTT
TRBJ1-1 | TRBV4-2 | TRBD1 | CASSPQPRQGRAFF | TGTGCCAGCAGCCCCCAACCCCGACAGGGAAGGGCTTTCTTT
TRBJ1-3 | TRBV28 | . | CASSLRTPGEKDTIYF | TGTGCCAGCAGTTTACGGACCCCGGGGGAGAAAGACACCATATATTTT
TRBJ2-1 | TRBV28 | . | CASSLTYNEQFF | TGTGCCAGCAGTTTAACTTACAATGAGCAGTTCTTC
TRBJ2-7 | TRBV5-8 | . | CASSLARRGEQYF | TGTGCCAGCAGCTTGGCCCGTCGGGGGGAGCAGTACTTC
TRBJ1-1 | TRBV7-2 | . | CASSLAVRVEAFF | TGTGCCAGCAGCTTAGCAGTCAGGGTCGAAGCTTTCTTT
TRBJ2-7 | TRBV6-1 | TRBD1 | CASSESGGASYEQYF | TGTGCCAGCAGTGAATCAGGGGGCGCCTCCTACGAGCAGTACTTC